This T cell receptor beta chain was documented in a study of T cell repertoires in cytomegalovirus infection. Study-level background: Use of recently identified HLA-C-restricted and well-studied HLA-B-restricted CMV epitopes was part of the study.

CDR3 length: 14 residues. From germline, CDR1 is SGHVS and CDR2 FNYEAQ. V shed 11 bases, J shed 1 base, and the junction held 9 bases outside the gene matches. TCRdb ran MiXCR on the reads and lists one entry per CDR3 protein. The sample shows about 900,000 distinct CDR3 sequences, roughly 30% of them seen only once. This clonotype was observed a few times. Antigen specificity is unknown. This specimen consisted of cultured CD8+ T cells from PBMCs, obtained from culture after CMV antigen stimulation. The J gene is TRBJ1-1, the V gene TRBV7-6, with 8 nucleotides matching TRBD1. This receptor was taken from a human donor in good health (CMV status not recorded). Some clones in this sample may be carry-over from other donors' samples. The CDR3 sequence: CAYPRGQGNTEAFF. Here the CDR3 DNA reads TGTGCCTACCCGCGAGGACAGGGGAACACTGAAGCTTTCTTT.